This TCR beta chain is from a study of T-cell reconstitution after alpha-beta-depleted transplantation in children. Study conclusions and caveats: The study reportedly traced alpha-beta T cells about two months after transplant to several hundred expanded graft clones.

Turning to this clonotype: Its antigen remains unknown.

Unmatched junction bases numbered 6, after V lost 7 bases and J lost 9 bases. The CDR3 is 14 residues long. Germline V gene lookup returns CDR1 MGHDK and CDR2 SYGVNS. Unique molecular identifiers were built into the TCRbeta library. TCRdb ran MiXCR on the PCR reads and lists one entry per CDR3 protein. The table shows about 980,000 distinct CDR3 sequences, with about 29% occurring only once. This chain joins TRBV25-1 and TRBJ1-6; 10 bases are shared with TRBD1. The receptor comes from a boy under two years old who had a stem cell transplant for SCID, so the T cells may come from the graft donor. The material was PBMCs, mostly from graft donor cells, obtained 360 days after TCRalphabeta/CD19-depleted stem cell transplant. CDR3 bases: TGTGCCAGCACTCCGACAGGGGGCCGTTCACCCCTCCACTTT. Translation gives CASTPTGGRSPLHF.